This T cell receptor (beta chain) was observed in a study of early T cells in non-severe SARS-CoV-2 infection. The overall study: From unsorted whole blood, bulk RNA was sequenced, and the chains remained unpaired. Findings and limits, study-wide: Anti-spike CD8 responses were favored in VDJdb matching, and private and CD4 specificities were missed.

CDR1 is SQVTM and CDR2 is ANQGSEA in the germline V gene. The V gene end was trimmed by 6 bases and the J gene end by 9 bases; junction bases not matched to a gene: 11. The CDR3 is 13 residues long. In regard to this clonotype: Its specificity is not known.

Molecules of cDNA were individually given unique molecular identifiers that were attached to them. From the 5' RACE reads, TCRdb called clonotypes with MiXCR, one entry per CDR3 protein. The data hold about 88,000 distinct CDR3 sequences, with 14% to 15% observed a single time. The sequencing input was whole blood. J is TRBJ2-4 and V is TRBV29-1; 7 bases fit TRBD2. The origin of this receptor is an adult who was a healthcare worker with PCR-confirmed SARS-CoV-2 infection or an uninfected control (not recorded which). The CDR3 DNA sequence: TGCAGCGTAGTTTTCGCGGGAGAGGGCATTCAGTACTTC. Its translation is CSVVFAGEGIQYF.